The 18 T cell receptor beta chains below come from one sample, sequenced in a study of molecular identifiers for immune sequencing clone quantification. MiXCR, run by TCRdb on the PCR reads, gives a single entry per CDR3 protein. The sample records hundreds of thousands of distinct CDR3 sequences, about 25% being singletons. What was sequenced was naive CD8+ T cells from blood, with Jurkat cell RNA spiked in. Subset defined: FACS-sorted CD8+CD4-CCR7+CD45RA+ naive T cells. The receptor set was obtained from a human donor in good health. Some libraries in this study had Jurkat cell RNA spiked in.

This clonotype was seen many times. This chain connects TRBV14 to TRBJ2-3, with D uncertain. The CDR3 has 15 residues. The V gene's germline CDR1 is SGHDN and CDR2 FVKESK. V dropped 0 bases and J dropped 6 bases, with 13 bases sitting between them. CDR3 in DNA: TGTGCCAGCAGCCAAGAAGGGCAGCTCAAGGATACGCAGTATTTT. Protein product: CASSQEGQLKDTQYF.

About this clonotype: Given a much more abundant clone one base away, this may be a read error. The chain is built from TRBV6-5 and TRBJ2-7; weak D call: TRBD1 (6 bases). The CDR3 loop spans 15 amino acids. The germline V gene encodes CDR1 MNHEY and CDR2 SVGAGI. Trimming took 4 bases from V and 6 from J, leaving 19 bases between them. Here the CDR3 DNA reads TGTGCCAGCAGTTCCGGGACACGGGGAACCTGCGAGCAGTACTTC. Translated, it gives CASSSGTRGTCEQYF.

In this sample, this clonotype turned up a few times. The V and J genes are TRBV4-3 and TRBJ2-6; maybe TRBD2 (5 bases). V lost 4 bases to trimming and J lost 4 bases, with 14 bases between them. The CDR3 extends over 16 amino acids. Germline CDR1 and CDR2: LGHNA and YSLEER. The chain's CDR3 is CASSPHRGLGANVLTF. In nucleotides, the CDR3 is TGCGCCAGCAGCCCCCACCGAGGGCTGGGGGCCAACGTCCTGACTTTC.

The J gene is TRBJ2-7, the V gene TRBV13; 9 bases are shared with TRBD2. The CDR3 is made up of 14 amino acids. Germline V gives CDR1 PRHDT, CDR2 FYEKMQ (reference sequence). V shed 3 bases and J 4 bases; nucleotides not matched to a gene: 4. The CDR3 DNA reads TGTGCCAGCAGCTTCAGGCGGGAGGGTTACGAGCAGTACTTC. It codes for CASSFRREGYEQYF.

This clonotype appeared a few times. The chain employs TRBV19 and TRBJ2-7, with D possibly being TRBD1 (5 bases). The CDR3 is 16 amino acids. Trimming shortened V by 6 bases and J by 0 bases, and 18 bases separated the two germline ends. From germline, CDR1 is LNHDA and CDR2 SQIVND (reference sequence). CDR3 sequence reads: CASSLASRAPSYEQYF. CDR3 coding DNA: TGTGCCAGTAGCCTCGCCAGCAGGGCCCCCTCCTACGAGCAGTACTTC.

This clonotype has just a few counts. The chain employs TRBV6-2 or TRBV6-3 and TRBJ1-1; the D is unclear. The V and J ends lost 5 bases and 4 bases respectively, with 26 bases between them. Looked up from germline, CDR1 is MNHEY and CDR2 is SVGEGT. This CDR3 spans 18 amino acids. CDR3 residues: CASSTLWSSLKVPTEAFF. CDR3 coding DNA: TGTGCCAGCAGTACCCTCTGGTCGTCCCTCAAGGTACCCACTGAAGCTTTCTTT.

In the case of this clonotype: A much larger clone sits a single nucleotide away, making a read error possible. The chain combines TRBV14 with TRBJ2-1; tentatively, D is TRBD1 (6 bases). The CDR3 spans 15 residues. Germline CDR1 is SGHDN and CDR2 is FVKESK. In DNA form, the CDR3 reads TGTGCCTGCAGCCAAGCACAGGGTTCTGGGTATGAGCAGTTCTTC. Its translation: CACSQAQGSGYEQFF.

This clonotype has only a few counts. The chain couples TRBV6-5 to TRBJ2-1, with D perhaps TRBD1 (6 bases). The CDR3 extends over 14 amino acids. CDR1 is MNHEY and CDR2 is SVGAGI in the germline V gene. With 6 bases removed from V and 10 bases from J, the gap between germline ends came to 19 bases. DNA for the CDR3: TGTGCCAGCAGCACCCTAACACAAACAGGGGAGCAGTTCTTC. Its translation is CASSTLTQTGEQFF.

The table lists this clonotype with a count of one. Given a much more abundant clone one base away, this may be a read error. The gene calls are TRBV4-1 and TRBJ2-2; no firm D call. With 2 bases removed from V and 0 bases from J, the gap between germline ends came to 13 bases. CDR1 is MGHRA, CDR2 YSYEKL, per germline. The CDR3 is 17 residues long. The CDR3 is CASSQWYQTSNTGELFF. CDR3 sequence (DNA): TGCGCCAGCAGCCAATGGTATCAGACATCGAACACCGGGGAGCTGTTTTTT.

The table lists this clonotype with many counts. V and J are TRBV4-1 and TRBJ2-1; tentatively, D is TRBD1 (5 bases). This CDR3 has 15 amino acids. Germline V lookup: CDR1 MGHRA, CDR2 YSYEKL. V lost 0 bases and J lost 5, with 11 bases in between. In nucleotides, the CDR3 is TGCGCCAGCAGCCAAGAGCTCAGGGCTAACAATGAGCAGTTCTTC. It is translated as CASSQELRANNEQFF.

This chain connects TRBV7-9 to TRBJ1-4; possibly TRBD1 for D (5 bases). Germline V gene data show CDR1 as SEHNR and CDR2 as FQNEAQ (reference sequence). This CDR3 has 14 residues. Trimming took off 4 bases at V and 11 bases at J, with 17 bases between the two ends. CDR3 sequence (DNA): TGTGCCAGCAGCTCCCCTCAGGTACGGGGGAAACTGTTTTTT. Residues: CASSSPQVRGKLFF.

V is TRBV19 and J is TRBJ2-7; TRBD2 might be the D (6 bases). This CDR3 has 13 amino acids. Trimming left V 8 bases short and J 3 bases short, with 14 bases between. CDR1 is LNHDA, CDR2 SQIVND, per germline (reference sequence). The CDR3 is CASAMGLNYEQYF. Here the CDR3 DNA reads TGTGCCAGTGCGATGGGACTGAACTACGAGCAGTACTTC. The complete variable domain, with remaining parts taken from reference TRBV19 and TRBJ2-7, reads DGGITQSPKYLFRKEGQNVTLSCEQNLNHDAMYWYRQDPGQGLRLIYYSQIVNDFQKGDIAEGYSVSREKKESFPLTVTSAQKNPTAFYLCASAMGLNYEQYFGPGTRLTVT.

This clonotype was seen more than once but under ten times. The V and J genes are TRBV19 and TRBJ2-3; D remains unclear. Trimming removed 3 bases at V and 1 base at J, with 8 bases between. The CDR3 runs 14 residues. The germline V gene encodes CDR1 LNHDA and CDR2 SQIVND (reference sequence). The CDR3 loop reads CASSIVWGTDTQYF. The CDR3 nucleotides read TGTGCCAGTAGTATTGTGTGGGGCACAGATACGCAGTATTTT.

A note on this clonotype: This clone may be a read error of a much larger clone one base away. The chain is built from TRBV30 and TRBJ2-7; 11 bases agree with TRBD1. CDR3 length equals 14 residues. In germline, CDR1 is GTSNPN, CDR2 SVGIG (reference sequence). V dropped 2 bases and J dropped 6; count of bases not matched to a gene: 6. CDR3 nucleotide sequence: TGTGCCTGGAGTACCGGACAGGGGGCCACCGAGCAGTACTTC. It translates to CAWSTGQGATEQYF. The entire variable domain, with the rest obtained from reference TRBV30 and TRBJ2-7, is as follows: SQTIHQWPATLVQPVGSPLSLECTVEGTSNPNLYWYRQAAGRGLQLLFYSVGIGQISSEVPQNLSASRPQDRQFILSSKKLLLSDSGFYLCAWSTGQGATEQYFGPGTRLTVT.

Note on this clonotype: An end of the junction does not agree with germline; a read error may underlie this. V gene TRBV27 combines with J gene TRBJ2-7; the D gene is possibly TRBD2 (5 bases). The V gene's germline CDR1 is MNHEY and CDR2 SMNVEV (reference sequence). This CDR3 is built from 13 residues. In DNA form, the CDR3 reads TGTGCCAGCACCGAGGGTCCGGTCGGCGAGCAGTGCTTC. Its translation: CASTEGPVGEQCF.

In this sample, this clonotype turned up a few times. CDR3 protein: CASSWADRLANYGYTF. The CDR3 DNA follows: TGTGCCAGCAGCTGGGCCGACAGGCTAGCTAACTATGGCTACACCTTC. The chain joins TRBV5-4 to TRBJ1-2; TRBD1 might be the D (6 bases). The V and J ends lost 3 bases and 0 bases respectively, with 15 bases between them. The length of the CDR3 is 16 residues. CDR1 is SGHNT, CDR2 YYREEE, per germline (reference sequence).

V usage is TRBV7-6 and J usage is TRBJ1-3, with TRBD1 identical over 8 bases. The CDR3 runs to 16 residues. In germline, CDR1 is SGHVS, CDR2 FNYEAQ. V gave up 2 bases and J gave up 3 bases; unmatched junction bases: 6. In DNA, the CDR3 is TGTGCCAGCAGCTTAACCGGCAGGGGGCATGGAAACACCATATATTTT. As protein: CASSLTGRGHGNTIYF.

The J gene is TRBJ2-5, the V gene TRBV7-2, with TRBD1 matching 7 bases. The CDR3 length is 14 residues. The germline V gene encodes CDR1 SGHTA and CDR2 FQGNSA. V lost 5 bases to trimming and J lost 9 bases; unmatched junction nucleotides: 12. The CDR3 spells CASSDAQGVAPQYF. CDR3 in DNA: TGTGCCAGCAGCGACGCGCAGGGGGTTGCGCCCCAGTACTTC.